This TCR beta chain emerged from a study of T-cell memory formation after mild COVID-19. Study in general: The TCR clusters were mostly specific to one donor.

This clonotype was seen a handful of times. TCRdb passed the 5' RACE reads through MiXCR, listing each CDR3 protein once. Of a few hundred thousand distinct CDR3 sequences listed, about 27% were seen once; the top ten hold about an eighth. The sequence derives from an adult woman who had mild COVID-19 (a few samples of this study predate the infection). Cell type and time point are not known. Sample: PBMCs or a T cell subset sorted from them (not recorded which).

The CDR3 region is CATSRLVTGLETQYF. CDR3 sequence (DNA): TGTGCCACCAGCAGACTAGTTACAGGGTTAGAGACCCAGTACTTC. The chain recombines TRBV15 with TRBJ2-5, with D perhaps TRBD1 (6 bases). The length of the CDR3 is 15 residues. V gave up 2 bases and J gave up 4 bases, with 14 bases separating them. The germline V gene encodes CDR1 LNHNV and CDR2 YYDKDF (reference sequence).